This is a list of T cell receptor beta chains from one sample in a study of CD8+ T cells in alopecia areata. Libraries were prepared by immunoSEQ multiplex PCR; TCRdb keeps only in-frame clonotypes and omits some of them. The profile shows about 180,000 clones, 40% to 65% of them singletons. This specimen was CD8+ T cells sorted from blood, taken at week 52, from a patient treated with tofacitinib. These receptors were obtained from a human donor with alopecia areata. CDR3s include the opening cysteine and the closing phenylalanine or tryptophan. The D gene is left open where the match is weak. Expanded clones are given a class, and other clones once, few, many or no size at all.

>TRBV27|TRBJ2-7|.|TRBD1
TGTGCCAGCAGTCCCGGGACAGGGGGCCGGGTCGAGCAGTACTTC
CASSPGTGGRVEQYF
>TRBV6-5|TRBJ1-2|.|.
TGTGCCAGCAAGGCCAAACGGACAGCTAACTATGGCTACACCTTC
CASKAKRTANYGYTF
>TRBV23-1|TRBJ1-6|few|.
TGCGCCAGCAGTCTGGGACCCTCTAATTCACCCCTCCACTTT
CASSLGPSNSPLHF
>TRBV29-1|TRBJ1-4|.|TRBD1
TGCAGCGTAATAGGGGGCGACGAAAAACTGTTTTTT
CSVIGGDEKLFF
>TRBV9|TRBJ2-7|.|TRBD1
TGTGCCAGCAGCGCAGGGGACAGGGCCTCTCAGCAGTACTTC
CASSAGDRASQQYF
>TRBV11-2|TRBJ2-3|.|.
TGTGCCAGCACCCTAGGGGCAGATACGCAGTATTTT
CASTLGADTQYF
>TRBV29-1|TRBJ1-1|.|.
TGCAGCGTCGAGAACACTGAAGCTTTCTTT
CSVENTEAFF
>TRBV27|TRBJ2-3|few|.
TGTGCCAGCAGTCCCACCCGACGACAGGGACTCTTGGGCACAGATACGCAGTATTTT
CASSPTRRQGLLGTDTQYF
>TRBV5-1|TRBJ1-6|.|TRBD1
TGCGCCAGCAGCCTCAGTCCGGGACAGGTTAATTCACCCCTCCACTTT
CASSLSPGQVNSPLHF
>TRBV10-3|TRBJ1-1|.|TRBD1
TGTGCCATCAGTTCCGGACAGGGAGACACTGAAGCTTTCTTT
CAISSGQGDTEAFF
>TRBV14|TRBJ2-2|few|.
TGTGCCAGCAGCCCAGGAACCGGGGAGCTGTTTTTT
CASSPGTGELFF
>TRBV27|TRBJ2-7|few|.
TGTGCCAGCAGCCTGTTGGGGGGAGACTACGAGCAGTACTTC
CASSLLGGDYEQYF
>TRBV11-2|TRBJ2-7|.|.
TGTGCCAGCAGCTTACGGGTCGCCTACGAGCAGTACTTC
CASSLRVAYEQYF
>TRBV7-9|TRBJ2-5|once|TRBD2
TGTGCCAGCACTCTCCCCCAGGGACTAGCGGAAGAGACCCAGTACTTC
CASTLPQGLAEETQYF
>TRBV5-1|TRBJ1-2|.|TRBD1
TGCGCCAGCGGGGACAGGAGCAACTATGGCTACACCTTC
CASGDRSNYGYTF
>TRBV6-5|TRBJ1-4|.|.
TGTGCCAGTAGTTACACCCCGGGAGAAAAACTGTTTTTT
CASSYTPGEKLFF
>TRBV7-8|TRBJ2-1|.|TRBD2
TGTGCCAGCAGCTTAGCGGGACTAGCGGGGGGGAGCTCCTACAATGAGCAGTTCTTC
CASSLAGLAGGSSYNEQFF